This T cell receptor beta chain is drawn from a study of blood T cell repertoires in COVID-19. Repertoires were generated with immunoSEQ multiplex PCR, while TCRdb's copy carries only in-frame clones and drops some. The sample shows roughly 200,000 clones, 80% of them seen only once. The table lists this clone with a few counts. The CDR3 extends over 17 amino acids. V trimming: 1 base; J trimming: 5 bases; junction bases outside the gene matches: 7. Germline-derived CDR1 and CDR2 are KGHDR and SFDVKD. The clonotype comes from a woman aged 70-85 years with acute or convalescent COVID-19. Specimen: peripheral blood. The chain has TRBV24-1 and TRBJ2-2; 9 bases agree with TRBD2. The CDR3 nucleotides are TGTGCCACCAGTGATTTCGGGGTAGCGGGAGTGACCGGGGAGCTGTTTTTT. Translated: CATSDFGVAGVTGELFF.